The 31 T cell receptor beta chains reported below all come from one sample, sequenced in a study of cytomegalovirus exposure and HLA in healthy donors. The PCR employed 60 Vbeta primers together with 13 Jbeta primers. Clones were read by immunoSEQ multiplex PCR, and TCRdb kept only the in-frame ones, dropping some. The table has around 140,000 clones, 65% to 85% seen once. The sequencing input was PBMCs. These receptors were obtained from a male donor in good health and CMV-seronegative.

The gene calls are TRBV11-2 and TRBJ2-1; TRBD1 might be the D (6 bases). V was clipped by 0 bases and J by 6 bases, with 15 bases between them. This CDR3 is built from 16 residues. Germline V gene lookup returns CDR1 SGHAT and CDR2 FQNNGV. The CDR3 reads CASSLEGSRGSNEQFF. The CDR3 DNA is TGTGCCAGCAGCTTAGAAGGTAGTAGGGGGTCCAATGAGCAGTTCTTC.

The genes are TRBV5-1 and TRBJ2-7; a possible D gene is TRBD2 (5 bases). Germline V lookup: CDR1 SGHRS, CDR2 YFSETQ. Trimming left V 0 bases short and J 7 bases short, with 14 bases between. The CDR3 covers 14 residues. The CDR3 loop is CASSLADGRREQYF. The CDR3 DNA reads TGCGCCAGCAGCTTGGCCGACGGGCGGAGGGAGCAGTACTTC.

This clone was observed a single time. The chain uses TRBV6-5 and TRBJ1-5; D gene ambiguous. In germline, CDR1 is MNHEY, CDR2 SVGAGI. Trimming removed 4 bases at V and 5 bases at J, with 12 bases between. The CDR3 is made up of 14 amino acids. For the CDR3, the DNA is TGTGCCAGCAGTTCCACTAAGCCTTATCAGCCCCAGCATTTT. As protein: CASSSTKPYQPQHF.

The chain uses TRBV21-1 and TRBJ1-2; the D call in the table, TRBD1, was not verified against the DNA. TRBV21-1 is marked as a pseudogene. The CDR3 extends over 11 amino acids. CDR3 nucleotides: TGTGCATTAGGACAGCTCACTGGCTACACCTTC. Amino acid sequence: CALGQLTGYTF.

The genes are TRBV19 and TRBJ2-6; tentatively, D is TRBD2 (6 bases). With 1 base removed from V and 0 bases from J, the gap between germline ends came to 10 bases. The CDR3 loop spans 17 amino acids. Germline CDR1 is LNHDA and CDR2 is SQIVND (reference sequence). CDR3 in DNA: TGTGCCAGTAGTATAGCTGGAGGGAACTCTGGGGCCAACGTCCTGACTTTC. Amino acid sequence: CASSIAGGNSGANVLTF.

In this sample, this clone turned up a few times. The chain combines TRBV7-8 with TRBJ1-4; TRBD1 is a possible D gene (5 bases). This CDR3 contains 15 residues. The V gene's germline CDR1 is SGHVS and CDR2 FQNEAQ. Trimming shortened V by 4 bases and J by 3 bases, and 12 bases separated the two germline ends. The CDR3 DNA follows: TGTGCCAGCAGCTCCCGGGGGAGGGCTAATGAAAAACTGTTTTTT. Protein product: CASSSRGRANEKLFF.

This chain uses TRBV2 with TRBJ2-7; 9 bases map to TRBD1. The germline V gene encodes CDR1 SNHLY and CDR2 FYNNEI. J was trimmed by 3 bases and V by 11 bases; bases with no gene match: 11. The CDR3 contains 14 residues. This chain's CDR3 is CALVKGTGIYEQYF. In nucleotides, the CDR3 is TGTGCCTTAGTTAAGGGGACAGGGATCTACGAGCAGTACTTC.

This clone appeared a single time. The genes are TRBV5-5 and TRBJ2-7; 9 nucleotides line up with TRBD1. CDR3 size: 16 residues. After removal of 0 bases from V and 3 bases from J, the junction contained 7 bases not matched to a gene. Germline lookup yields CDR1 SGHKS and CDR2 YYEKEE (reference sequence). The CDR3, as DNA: TGTGCCAGCAGCTTGGCCATCGGGGGACAGGGCTACGAGCAGTACTTC. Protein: CASSLAIGGQGYEQYF.

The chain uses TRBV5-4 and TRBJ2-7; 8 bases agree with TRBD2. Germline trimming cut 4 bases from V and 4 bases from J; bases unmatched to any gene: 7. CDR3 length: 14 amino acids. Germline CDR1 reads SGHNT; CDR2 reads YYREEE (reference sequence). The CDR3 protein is CASSGSGTRYEQYF. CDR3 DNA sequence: TGTGCCAGCAGCGGCTCCGGGACTAGATACGAGCAGTACTTC. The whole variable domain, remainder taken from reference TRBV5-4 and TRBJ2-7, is ETGVTQSPTHLIKTRGQQVTLRCSSQSGHNTVSWYQQALGQGPQFIFQYYREEENGRGNFPPRFSGLQFPNYSSELNVNALELDDSALYLCASSGSGTRYEQYFGPGTRLTVT.

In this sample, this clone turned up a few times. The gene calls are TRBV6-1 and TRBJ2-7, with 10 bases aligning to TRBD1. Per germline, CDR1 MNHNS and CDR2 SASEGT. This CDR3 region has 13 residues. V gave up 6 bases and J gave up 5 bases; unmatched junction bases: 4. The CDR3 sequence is CASSPGTGDEQYF. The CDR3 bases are TGTGCCAGCAGCCCCGGGACAGGGGACGAGCAGTACTTC.

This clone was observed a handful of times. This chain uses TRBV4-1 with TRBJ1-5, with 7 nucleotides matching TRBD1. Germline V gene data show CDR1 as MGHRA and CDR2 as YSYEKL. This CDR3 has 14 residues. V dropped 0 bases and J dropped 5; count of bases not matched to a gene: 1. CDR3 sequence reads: CASSQEGGHQPQHF. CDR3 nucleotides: TGCGCCAGCAGCCAAGAAGGGGGCCATCAGCCCCAGCATTTT.

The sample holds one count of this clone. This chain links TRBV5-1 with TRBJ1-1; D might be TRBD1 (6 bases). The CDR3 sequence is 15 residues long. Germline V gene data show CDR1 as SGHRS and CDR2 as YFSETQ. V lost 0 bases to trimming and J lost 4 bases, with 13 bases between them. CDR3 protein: CASSLAGGSGTEAFF. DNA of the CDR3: TGCGCCAGCAGCTTGGCTGGGGGCTCTGGCACTGAAGCTTTCTTT.

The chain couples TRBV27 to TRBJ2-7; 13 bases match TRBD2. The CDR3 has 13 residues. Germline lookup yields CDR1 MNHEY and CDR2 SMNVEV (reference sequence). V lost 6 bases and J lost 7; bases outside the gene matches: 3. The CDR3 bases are TGTGCCAGCAGGGGGACTAGCGGGGTTGAGCAGTACTTC. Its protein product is CASRGTSGVEQYF.

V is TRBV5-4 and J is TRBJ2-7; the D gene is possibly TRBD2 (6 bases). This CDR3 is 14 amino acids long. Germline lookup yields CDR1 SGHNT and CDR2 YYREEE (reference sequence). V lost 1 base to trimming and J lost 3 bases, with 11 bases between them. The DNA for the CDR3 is TGTGCCAGCAGCTTGAAAACTAGCAGCTACGAGCAGTACTTC. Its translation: CASSLKTSSYEQYF.

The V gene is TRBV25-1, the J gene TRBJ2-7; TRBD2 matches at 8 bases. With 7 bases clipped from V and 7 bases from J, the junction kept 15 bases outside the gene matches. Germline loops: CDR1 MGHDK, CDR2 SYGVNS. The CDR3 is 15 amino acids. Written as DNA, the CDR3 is TGTGCCAGCACCAGTGAAGGGCGCTCGGGGGGGGAGCAGTACTTC. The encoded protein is CASTSEGRSGGEQYF.

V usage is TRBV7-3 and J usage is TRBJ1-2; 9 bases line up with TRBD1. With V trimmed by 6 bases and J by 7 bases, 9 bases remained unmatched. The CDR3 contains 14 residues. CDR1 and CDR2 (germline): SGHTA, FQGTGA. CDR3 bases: TGTGCCAGCAGACGCAGGACAGGGGAGGGTGGCTACACCTTC. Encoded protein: CASRRRTGEGGYTF.

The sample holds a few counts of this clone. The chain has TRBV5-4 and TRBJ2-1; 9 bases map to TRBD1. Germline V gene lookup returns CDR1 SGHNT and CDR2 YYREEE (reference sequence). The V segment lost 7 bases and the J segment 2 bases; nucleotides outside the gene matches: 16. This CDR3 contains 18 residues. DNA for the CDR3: TGTGCCAGCTGGAGGATTTCCGATGGACAGGGGCCCTACAATGAGCAGTTCTTC. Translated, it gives CASWRISDGQGPYNEQFF.

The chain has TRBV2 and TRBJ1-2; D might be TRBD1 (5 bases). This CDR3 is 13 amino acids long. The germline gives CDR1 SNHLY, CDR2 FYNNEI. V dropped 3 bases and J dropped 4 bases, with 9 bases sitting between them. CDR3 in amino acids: CASSDEGVYGYTF. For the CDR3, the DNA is TGTGCCAGCAGTGACGAAGGGGTCTATGGCTACACCTTC.

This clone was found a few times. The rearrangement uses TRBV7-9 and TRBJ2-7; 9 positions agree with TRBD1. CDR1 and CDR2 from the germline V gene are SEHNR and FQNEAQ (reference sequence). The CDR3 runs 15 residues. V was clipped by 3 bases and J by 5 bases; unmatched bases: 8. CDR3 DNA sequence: TGTGCCAGCAGCTTTCCGGGACAGGGCCCCCACGAGCAGTACTTC. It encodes CASSFPGQGPHEQYF. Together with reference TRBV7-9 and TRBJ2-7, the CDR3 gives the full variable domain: DTGVSQNPRHKITKRGQNVTFRCDPISEHNRLYWYRQTLGQGPEFLTYFQNEAQLEKSRLLSDRFSAERPKGSFSTLEIQRTEQGDSAMYLCASSFPGQGPHEQYFGPGTRLTVT.

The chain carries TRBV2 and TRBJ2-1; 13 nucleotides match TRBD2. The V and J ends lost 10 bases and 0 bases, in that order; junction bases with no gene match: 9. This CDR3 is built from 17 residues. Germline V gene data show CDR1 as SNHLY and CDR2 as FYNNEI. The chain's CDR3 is CAMTGTSGAHSYNEQFF. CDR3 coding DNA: TGTGCCATGACCGGGACTAGCGGGGCACACTCCTACAATGAGCAGTTCTTC.

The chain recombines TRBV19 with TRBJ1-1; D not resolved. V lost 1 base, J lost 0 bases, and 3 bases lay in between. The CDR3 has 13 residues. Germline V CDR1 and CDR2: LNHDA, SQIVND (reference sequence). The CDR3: CASSIVMNTEAFF. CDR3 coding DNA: TGTGCCAGTAGTATAGTTATGAACACTGAAGCTTTCTTT.

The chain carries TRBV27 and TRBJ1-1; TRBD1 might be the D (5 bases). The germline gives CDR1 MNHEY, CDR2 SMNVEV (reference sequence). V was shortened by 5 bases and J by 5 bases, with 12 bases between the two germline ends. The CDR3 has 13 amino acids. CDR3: CASSQTVRTEAFF. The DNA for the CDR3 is TGTGCCAGCAGTCAGACAGTGCGGACTGAAGCTTTCTTT.

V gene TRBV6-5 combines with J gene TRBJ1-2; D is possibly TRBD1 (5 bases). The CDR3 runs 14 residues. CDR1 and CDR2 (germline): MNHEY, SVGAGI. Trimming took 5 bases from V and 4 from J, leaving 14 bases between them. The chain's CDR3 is CASSGPGTIYGYTF. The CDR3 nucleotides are TGTGCCAGCAGTGGGCCCGGGACTATCTATGGCTACACCTTC.

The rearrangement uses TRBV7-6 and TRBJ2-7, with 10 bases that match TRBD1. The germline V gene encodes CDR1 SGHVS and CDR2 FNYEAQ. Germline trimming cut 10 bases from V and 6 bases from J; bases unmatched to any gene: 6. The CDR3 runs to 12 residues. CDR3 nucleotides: TGTGCCACAGGGACAGGGGCTTTCGAGCAGTACTTC. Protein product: CATGTGAFEQYF. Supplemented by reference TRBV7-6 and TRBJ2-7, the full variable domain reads GAGVSQSPRYKVTKRGQDVALRCDPISGHVSLYWYRQALGQGPEFLTYFNYEAQQDKSGLPNDRFSAERPEGSISTLTIQRTEQRDSAMYRCATGTGAFEQYFGPGTRLTVT.

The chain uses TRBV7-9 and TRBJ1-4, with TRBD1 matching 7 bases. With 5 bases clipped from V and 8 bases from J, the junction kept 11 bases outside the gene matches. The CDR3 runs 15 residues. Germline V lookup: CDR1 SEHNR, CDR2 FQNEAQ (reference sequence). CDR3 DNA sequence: TGTGCCAGCAGCCCCCGGACAGGTATGGGGGAAAAACTGTTTTTT. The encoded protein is CASSPRTGMGEKLFF.

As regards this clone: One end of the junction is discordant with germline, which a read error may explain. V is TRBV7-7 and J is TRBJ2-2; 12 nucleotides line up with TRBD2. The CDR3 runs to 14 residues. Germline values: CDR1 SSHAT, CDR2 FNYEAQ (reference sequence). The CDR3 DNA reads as TGTGCTAGCAGCTCCGGACTAGCGGGAGGGGAGCTGTTTTTT. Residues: CASSSGLAGGELFF. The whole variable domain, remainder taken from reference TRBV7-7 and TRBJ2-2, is GAGVSQSPRYKVTKRGQDVTLRCDPISSHATLYWYQQALGQGPEFLTYFNYEAQPDKSGLPSDRFSAERPEGSISTLTIQRTEQRDSAMYRCASSSGLAGGELFFGEGSRLTVL.

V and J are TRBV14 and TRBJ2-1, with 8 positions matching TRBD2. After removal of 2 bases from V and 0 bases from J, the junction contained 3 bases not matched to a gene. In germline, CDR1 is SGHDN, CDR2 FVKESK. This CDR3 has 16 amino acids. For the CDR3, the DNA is TGTGCCAGCAGCCAACTAGCGGGTAGCTCCTACAATGAGCAGTTCTTC. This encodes CASSQLAGSSYNEQFF.

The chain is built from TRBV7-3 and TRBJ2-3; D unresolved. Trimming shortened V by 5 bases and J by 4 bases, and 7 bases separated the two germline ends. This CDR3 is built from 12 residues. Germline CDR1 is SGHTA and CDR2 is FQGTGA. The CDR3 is CASSDGSDTQYF. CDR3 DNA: TGTGCCAGCAGCGACGGGTCAGATACGCAGTATTTT.

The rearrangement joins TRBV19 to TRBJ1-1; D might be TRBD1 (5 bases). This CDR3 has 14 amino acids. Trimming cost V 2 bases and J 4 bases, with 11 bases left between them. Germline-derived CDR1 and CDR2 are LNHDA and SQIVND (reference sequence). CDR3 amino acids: CASSIMGRITEAFF. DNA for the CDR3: TGTGCCAGTAGTATAATGGGGCGCATCACTGAAGCTTTCTTT.

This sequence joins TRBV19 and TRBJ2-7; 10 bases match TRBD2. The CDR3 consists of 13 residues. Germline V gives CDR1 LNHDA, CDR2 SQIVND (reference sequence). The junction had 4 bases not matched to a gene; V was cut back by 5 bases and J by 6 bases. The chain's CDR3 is CASSPGLASEQYF. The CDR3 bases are TGTGCCAGTAGTCCGGGACTAGCGTCCGAGCAGTACTTC.

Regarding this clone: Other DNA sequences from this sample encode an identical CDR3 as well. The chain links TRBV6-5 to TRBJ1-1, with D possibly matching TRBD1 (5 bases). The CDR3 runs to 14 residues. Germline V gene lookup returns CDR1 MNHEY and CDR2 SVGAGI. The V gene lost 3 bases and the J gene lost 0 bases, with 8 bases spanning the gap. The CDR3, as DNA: TGTGCCAGCAGTTATCAGGGATTGAACACTGAAGCTTTCTTT. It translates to CASSYQGLNTEAFF.